This TCR beta chain was recorded in a study of shared clonotypes between healthy human individuals. CDR1 and CDR2 (germline): SQVTM, ANQGSEA. The CDR3 loop spans 12 amino acids. Study-wide results and limits: Large sequencing depth failed to make sorted-subset sequencing complete, rarefaction showed. Among donors, the sharing of clonotypes was expected to be influenced by sequencing depth.

The investigators split CD4+ cells into a CD45RA+ naive subset and a CD45RA-negative memory subset. This clone was picked up a small number of times. Its antigen is undetermined. Genomic DNA per cell subset filled all wells of several immunoSEQ plates. TCRdb's copy holds only in-frame clones and misses some; the assay was immunoSEQ multiplex PCR. In the table there are millions of clones, about 92% of which are singletons. This sequence originates from a man between 18 and 29 years old in good health. Sequences were obtained from naive CD4+ T cells sorted from blood. Specified subset: CD45RA+ positively selected. The chain employs TRBV29-1 and TRBJ1-1; a possible D gene is TRBD1 (5 bases). The CDR3 protein is CRFRTGETEAFF. The CDR3 DNA sequence: TGCAGGTTCCGTACGGGGGAAACTGAAGCTTTCTTT.